This T cell receptor (beta chain) is from a study of T-cell memory formation after mild COVID-19. In the study overall: Clustering of TCRs was largely donor specific.

In TCRdb, the 5' RACE reads were re-called with MiXCR into one record per CDR3 protein. The sample lists 380,000 or so distinct CDR3 sequences; roughly an eighth were seen once. Details on this clonotype: Its antigen is unidentified.

Whole-study results and caveats: Day 15 to 85 contracting clones showed balanced CD4/CD8; day 15 to 37 expanders favored CD4+.

This receptor was obtained from a man between 18 and 29 years old who had mild COVID-19 (a few samples of this study predate the infection). Cell type and time point are not known. The sequenced material came from PBMCs or a T cell subset sorted from them (not recorded which).

DNA for the CDR3: TGTGCCAGCAGTATTGGGTTGAGAGAGCCCCAGCATTTT. This gives the protein CASSIGLREPQHF. This sequence joins TRBV6-5 and TRBJ1-5, with D unclear. V lost 5 bases and J 8 bases, leaving 13 bases between the germline ends. Per germline, CDR1 MNHEY and CDR2 SVGAGI. The CDR3 runs to 13 residues.